This entry lists 25 T cell receptor beta chains sequenced from one sample in a study of T cell repertoires and Cas9 in healthy adults. Only in-frame clones appear in the TCRdb table, and some are missing; sequencing was by immunoSEQ multiplex PCR. The sample includes over a thousand clones, around 78% of them seen just once. Sequences were obtained from SpCas9-reactive Tregs (CD4+, CD25+, CD127-, CD137+, CD154-) from PBMCs; culture status not recorded. All receptors derive from a human donor in good health.

The chain joins TRBV13 to TRBJ2-4; D is undetermined. Germline-derived CDR1 and CDR2 are PRHDT and FYEKMQ (reference sequence). The CDR3 is 15 residues long. Trimming shortened V by 5 bases and J by 1 base, and 12 bases separated the two germline ends. Here the CDR3 reads CASSLRLGAKNIQYF. CDR3 nucleotide sequence: TGTGCCAGCAGCCTCCGACTGGGGGCCAAAAACATTCAGTACTTC.

The chain employs TRBV7-9 and TRBJ2-5, with a possible D match to TRBD2 (7 bases). The assigned J gene may be wrong: the sequence end matches TRBJ2-7 better. The CDR3 is 14 residues long. From germline, CDR1 is SEHNR and CDR2 FQNEAQ (reference sequence). In nucleotides, the CDR3 is TGTGCCAGCACCCGGGGGGCGGGGGCGCACGAGCAGTACTTC. Translation: CASTRGAGAHEQYF.

This clone was detected only once. One end of the junction varies from germline; a read error may be responsible. The V and J genes are TRBV2 and TRBJ2-5, with a possible D match to TRBD2 (6 bases). Germline values: CDR1 SNHLY, CDR2 FYNNEI. The CDR3 loop spans 12 amino acids. CDR3 nucleotide sequence: TGTGCCAGCGGAGGGGTTGAAGAGACCCGGTACTTC. Amino acid sequence: CASGGVEETRYF.

This chain joins TRBV19 and TRBJ2-2; D uncertain. The CDR3 is made up of 11 amino acids. V shed 5 bases and J shed 5 bases, with 3 bases lying between them. Germline V lookup: CDR1 LNHDA, CDR2 SQIVND (reference sequence). The CDR3 sequence is CASSWTGELFF. Here the CDR3 DNA reads TGTGCCAGTAGTTGGACCGGGGAGCTGTTTTTT.

The V and J genes are TRBV4-3 and TRBJ1-4, with D possibly TRBD1 on 5 matching bases. V lost 4 bases to trimming and J lost 5 bases, with 17 bases between them. The CDR3 contains 16 residues. Looked up from germline, CDR1 is LGHNA and CDR2 is YSLEER. The CDR3 spells CASSPRDLKGNEKLFF. As DNA, the CDR3 is TGCGCCAGCAGCCCCCGGGACCTGAAAGGAAATGAAAAACTGTTTTTT.

The gene calls are TRBV6-1 and TRBJ1-1; possibly TRBD1 for D (6 bases). This CDR3 spans 15 amino acids. CDR1 and CDR2 (germline): MNHNS, SASEGT. The germline V and J ends were trimmed by 4 bases and 5 bases, with 17 bases remaining between them. The CDR3 DNA reads TGTGCCAGCAGTGTGCAGGGGCGGGGAACGACTGAAGCTTTCTTT. Protein sequence: CASSVQGRGTTEAFF.

V gene TRBV7-9 combines with J gene TRBJ2-1; D uncertain. Trimming took off 6 bases at V and 5 bases at J, with 17 bases between the two ends. The CDR3 is 15 amino acids. CDR1 and CDR2 (germline): SEHNR, FQNEAQ (reference sequence). The CDR3 nucleotides read TGTGCCAGCAGACACTCGTCCCAGCTCCACAATGAGCAGTTCTTC. Amino acids: CASRHSSQLHNEQFF.

CDR3 in amino acids: CASSFSLDTQYF. Here the CDR3 DNA reads TGTGCCAGCAGCTTTTCCCTGGATACGCAGTATTTT. The chain carries TRBV5-4 and TRBJ2-3; D is unresolved. This CDR3 comprises 12 residues. V lost 2 bases, J lost 6 bases, and 7 bases lay in between. Per germline, CDR1 SGHNT and CDR2 YYREEE (reference sequence).

This chain connects TRBV4-1 to TRBJ1-4; perhaps TRBD1 as D (5 bases). The ends were cut back, 3 bases at V and 3 bases at J, with 11 bases in the middle. The CDR3 consists of 15 residues. The germline V gene has CDR1 MGHRA and CDR2 YSYEKL. The CDR3 spells CASSQAGTPNEKLFF. As DNA, the CDR3 is TGCGCCAGCAGCCAGGCCGGGACCCCTAATGAAAAACTGTTTTTT.

The CDR3 spells CASSPTGGTGYTF. CDR3 DNA sequence: TGTGCCAGCAGCCCGACCGGGGGCACTGGCTACACCTTC. The chain employs TRBV6-1 and TRBJ1-2; perhaps TRBD1 as D (6 bases). CDR1 is MNHNS and CDR2 is SASEGT in the germline V gene. Trimming removed 6 bases from V and 7 bases from J, with 15 bases in between. This CDR3 spans 13 amino acids.

The sample holds one count of this clone. This chain links TRBV10-3 with TRBJ2-5; D not resolved. The germline V gene encodes CDR1 ENHRY and CDR2 SYGVKD. The length of the CDR3 is 11 residues. Trimming removed 2 bases from V and 5 bases from J, with 3 bases in between. This chain's CDR3 is CAISEGETQYF. CDR3 sequence (DNA): TGTGCCATCAGTGAGGGGGAGACCCAGTACTTC.

The chain recombines TRBV18 with TRBJ1-5, with D unclear. Germline V gene lookup returns CDR1 KGHSH and CDR2 LQKENI. Trimming removed 3 bases from V and 6 bases from J, with 6 bases in between. The CDR3 has 12 amino acids. CDR3 sequence: CASSPGFQPQHF. The DNA of the CDR3 is TGTGCCAGCTCACCGGGTTTTCAGCCCCAGCATTTT.

This chain joins TRBV20-1 and TRBJ2-5, with D hard to call. The germline V and J ends were trimmed by 3 bases and 1 base, with 0 bases remaining between them. The length of the CDR3 is 10 residues. Germline V gives CDR1 DFQATT, CDR2 SNEGSKA (reference sequence). CDR3 DNA: TGCAGTGCTAGCCAAGAGACCCAGTACTTC. It translates to CSASQETQYF.

The chain is built from TRBV18 and TRBJ2-3; unclear D gene. The CDR3 has 15 amino acids. Looked up from germline, CDR1 is KGHSH and CDR2 is LQKENI. V was trimmed by 3 bases and J by 1 base, leaving 11 bases between them. The CDR3 coding sequence is TGTGCCAGCTCACCGGCTAGTGTCGGCACAGATACGCAGTATTTT. Residues: CASSPASVGTDTQYF. Variable domain in full (rest from reference TRBV18 and TRBJ2-3): NAGVMQNPRHLVRRRGQEARLRCSPMKGHSHVYWYRQLPEEGLKFMVYLQKENIIDESGMPKERFSAEFPKEGPSILRIQQVVRGDSAAYFCASSPASVGTDTQYFGPGTRLTVL.

This chain links TRBV28 with TRBJ1-2; TRBD1 matches 7 bases. Germline V gene lookup returns CDR1 MDHEN and CDR2 SYDVKM. J was trimmed by 7 bases and V by 5 bases; bases with no gene match: 10. The CDR3 covers 14 residues. CDR3 sequence reads: CASSTPGGTAGYTF. The CDR3 bases are TGTGCCAGCAGTACCCCAGGGGGTACGGCTGGCTACACCTTC.

This chain's CDR3 is CASSLAQGILTDTQYF. CDR3 sequence (DNA): TGTGCCAGCAGCTTAGCCCAGGGGATTCTGACAGATACGCAGTATTTT. V usage is TRBV7-2 and J usage is TRBJ2-3, with D perhaps TRBD1 (6 bases). The CDR3 spans 16 residues. Trimming removed 0 bases from V and 3 bases from J, with 13 bases in between. Germline V gene sequence: CDR1 SGHTA, CDR2 FQGNSA. The full variable domain, with the rest looked up from reference TRBV7-2 and TRBJ2-3, is GAGVSQSPSNKVTEKGKDVELRCDPISGHTALYWYRQSLGQGLEFLIYFQGNSAPDKSGLPSDRFSAERTGGSVSTLTIQRTQQEDSAVYLCASSLAQGILTDTQYFGPGTRLTVL.

The sample holds one count of this clone. The chain is built from TRBV6-5 and TRBJ2-1; the D gene is possibly TRBD1 (6 bases). Trimming left V 6 bases short and J 0 bases short, with 12 bases between. The length of the CDR3 is 15 residues. Germline-derived CDR1 and CDR2 are MNHEY and SVGAGI. CDR3 nucleotide sequence: TGTGCCAGCAGAGTTATGGACAGCTCCTACAATGAGCAGTTCTTC. Translating gives CASRVMDSSYNEQFF.

The chain has TRBV25-1 and TRBJ2-1, with 14 nucleotides matching TRBD2. This CDR3 has 17 amino acids. V gave up 5 bases and J gave up 9 bases; unmatched junction bases: 12. In germline, CDR1 is MGHDK, CDR2 SYGVNS. In DNA, the CDR3 is TGTGCCAGCAGTATGGGGTGGACTAGCGGGAGGTCTGGTGAGCAGTTCTTC. This codes for CASSMGWTSGRSGEQFF.

The chain is built from TRBV11-2 and TRBJ1-3; D gene uncertain. From germline, CDR1 is SGHAT and CDR2 FQNNGV. V was clipped by 1 base and J by 0 bases, with 7 bases between them. The CDR3 is made up of 15 amino acids. As DNA, the CDR3 is TGTGCCAGCAGCTTAGCCTGGTCCTCTGGAAACACCATATATTTT. It yields the protein CASSLAWSSGNTIYF.

The chain uses TRBV27 and TRBJ2-1; a weak D match, TRBD1 (5 bases). Per germline, CDR1 MNHEY and CDR2 SMNVEV (reference sequence). V lost 4 bases and J lost 4, with 14 bases in between. This CDR3 spans 15 amino acids. The CDR3 sequence: CASSSVQGRYNEQFF. CDR3 bases: TGTGCCAGCAGTTCGGTGCAGGGTAGATACAATGAGCAGTTCTTC.

The rearrangement links TRBV6-5 to TRBJ1-1, with D uncertain. The CDR3 spans 14 residues. Germline V lookup: CDR1 MNHEY, CDR2 SVGAGI. Trimming removed 6 bases at V and 10 bases at J, with 21 bases between. The CDR3 DNA follows: TGTGCCAGCAGCCGACCCGGGTCCGGGTTTGGAGCTTTCTTT. Protein sequence: CASSRPGSGFGAFF.

This chain links TRBV19 with TRBJ2-3, with TRBD2 matching over 15 bases. V lost 3 bases, J lost 7 bases, and 5 bases stayed unmatched. Germline CDR1 reads LNHDA; CDR2 reads SQIVND (reference sequence). This CDR3 region has 16 residues. Here the CDR3 DNA reads TGTGCCAGTAGTATGCCGGGACTAGCGGGGGGATATACGCAGTATTTT. The encoded protein is CASSMPGLAGGYTQYF.

The chain employs TRBV5-5 and TRBJ1-4, with TRBD1 matching 10 bases. The germline V gene encodes CDR1 SGHKS and CDR2 YYEKEE (reference sequence). The trim removed 3 bases at V and 7 bases at J, leaving 3 bases unmatched. This CDR3 has 14 amino acids. CDR3 residues: CASSSGQGSEKLFF. The CDR3 DNA reads as TGTGCCAGCAGCTCGGGACAGGGGAGTGAAAAACTGTTTTTT.

The genes are TRBV11-1 and TRBJ2-5; TRBD1 matches at 8 bases. Germline V CDR1 and CDR2: SGHAT, FQDESV (reference sequence). The CDR3 has 13 amino acids. The ends lost 5 bases at V and 8 bases at J; junction bases unmatched: 7. CDR3: CASSRPGTGTQYF. In nucleotides, the CDR3 is TGTGCCAGCAGCCGCCCAGGGACAGGTACCCAGTACTTC.

This clone appeared once. The chain carries TRBV21-1 and TRBJ2-1; the tabulated D call, TRBD2, remains unverified against the DNA. TRBV21-1 is a listed pseudogene. The CDR3 has 17 amino acids. The CDR3 bases are TGTGCCAGCAGCGCAGAAGTAGCTACACCTTCCGACAATGAGCAGTTCTTC. Translating gives CASSAEVATPSDNEQFF.